This T cell receptor beta chain was profiled in a study of cytomegalovirus exposure and HLA in healthy donors. The PCR had 60 Vbeta and 13 Jbeta primers. Here immunoSEQ multiplex PCR was the method, and the copy in TCRdb shows in-frame clones only, minus some. The sample includes 200,000 or so clones, around 79% of them seen just once. Sequenced sample: PBMCs. This receptor was taken from a man aged 18 to 30 in good health and CMV-seronegative.

CDR3 DNA sequence: TGTGCCAGTTCACTAGCGGAAGAGACCCAGTACTTC. Amino acids: CASSLAEETQYF. The J gene is TRBJ2-5, the V gene TRBV19; 8 nucleotides match TRBD2. There are 12 residues in the CDR3. V lost 8 bases to trimming and J lost 3 bases; unmatched junction nucleotides: 2. CDR1 is LNHDA and CDR2 is SQIVND in the germline V gene (reference sequence).